This T cell receptor beta chain was captured in a study of blood T cell repertoires in COVID-19. Some clones are missing from TCRdb's copy, which holds only in-frame ones; the method was immunoSEQ multiplex PCR. The sample shows 200,000 or so clones, roughly 85% of them seen only once. Sequenced sample: peripheral blood. The origin of this receptor is a woman in her thirties with acute or convalescent COVID-19.

The CDR3 here is CASTTGTGTYEQYF. CDR3 DNA: TGTGCCAGTACAACCGGGACAGGGACATACGAGCAGTACTTC. The chain employs TRBV19 and TRBJ2-7; TRBD1 matches 9 bases. With V trimmed by 7 bases and J by 4 bases, 8 bases remained unmatched. Germline V gives CDR1 LNHDA, CDR2 SQIVND (reference sequence). The CDR3 contains 14 residues.